This entry describes one T cell receptor (beta chain). Its antigen is still unknown. These data originate in a study of OX40 agonist ivuxolimab in advanced cancers. Study-level background: Participants averaged approximately 60 years of age (range about 23 to 80) and were 82.7% male. The study, taken as a whole, reports: The study did not work out the antigen specificity of the expanded peripheral T cells.

Sequencing was performed with immunoSEQ multiplex PCR; in TCRdb, only in-frame clones are kept and a portion is missing. The table shows around 45,000 clones, with over 60% occurring only once. Systemic immunosuppression or a history of autoimmune disease excluded patients. The germline CDR1 and CDR2 sequences are SGHRS and YFSETQ. Unmatched junction bases numbered 5, after V lost 0 bases and J lost 6 bases. This CDR3 is 15 amino acids long. The chain combines TRBV5-1 with TRBJ2-1; 8 bases agree with TRBD1. The sequences come from CD4+ or CD8+ T cells sorted from blood, collected in a trial of the OX40 agonist ivuxolimab. The TCR comes from an adult with an advanced solid tumor such as melanoma, head and neck, liver or kidney cancer. CDR3: CASSLAPTGVNEQFF. The CDR3 region has the DNA TGCGCCAGCAGCTTGGCGCCGACAGGGGTCAATGAGCAGTTCTTC.